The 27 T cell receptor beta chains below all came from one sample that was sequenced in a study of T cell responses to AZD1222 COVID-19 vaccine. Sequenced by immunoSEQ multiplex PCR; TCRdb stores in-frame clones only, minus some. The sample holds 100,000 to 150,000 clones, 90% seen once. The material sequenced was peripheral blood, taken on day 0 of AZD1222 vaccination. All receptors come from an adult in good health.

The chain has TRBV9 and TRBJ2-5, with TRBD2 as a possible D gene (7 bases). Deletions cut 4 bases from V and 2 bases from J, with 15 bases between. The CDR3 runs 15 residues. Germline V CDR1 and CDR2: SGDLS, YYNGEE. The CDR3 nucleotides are TGTGCCAGCAGCCCCAGTGGGGGGGCACAAGAGACCCAGTACTTC. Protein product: CASSPSGGAQETQYF.

The CDR3: CASHPGLSTDTQYF. CDR3 coding DNA: TGTGCCAGTCATCCGGGACTGAGCACAGATACGCAGTATTTT. The chain joins TRBV19 to TRBJ2-3, with D perhaps TRBD2 (6 bases). Trimming removed 8 bases from V and 0 bases from J, with 12 bases in between. Germline V lookup: CDR1 LNHDA, CDR2 SQIVND (reference sequence). This CDR3 comprises 14 residues.

The CDR3 spells CASSYGATYEQYF. The CDR3 DNA reads TGTGCCAGCAGTTACGGGGCGACCTACGAGCAGTACTTC. V and J are TRBV6-5 and TRBJ2-7; tentative D call: TRBD1 (5 bases). V was shortened by 2 bases and J by 2 bases, with 7 bases between the two germline ends. The CDR3 sequence is 13 residues long. CDR1 MNHEY and CDR2 SVGAGI come from the germline V gene.

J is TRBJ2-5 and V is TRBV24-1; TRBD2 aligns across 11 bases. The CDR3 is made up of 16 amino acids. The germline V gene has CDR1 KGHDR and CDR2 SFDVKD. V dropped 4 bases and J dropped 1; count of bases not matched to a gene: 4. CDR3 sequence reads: CATSDPTSGVQETQYF. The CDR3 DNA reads TGTGCCACCAGTGACCCGACTAGCGGGGTCCAAGAGACCCAGTACTTC.

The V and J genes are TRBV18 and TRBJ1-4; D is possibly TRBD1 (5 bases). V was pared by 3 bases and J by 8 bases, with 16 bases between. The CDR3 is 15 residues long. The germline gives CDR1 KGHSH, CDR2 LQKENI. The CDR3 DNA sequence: TGTGCCAGCTCACCTCCGGGTGGGGCAAGGGAAAAACTGTTTTTT. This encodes CASSPPGGAREKLFF.

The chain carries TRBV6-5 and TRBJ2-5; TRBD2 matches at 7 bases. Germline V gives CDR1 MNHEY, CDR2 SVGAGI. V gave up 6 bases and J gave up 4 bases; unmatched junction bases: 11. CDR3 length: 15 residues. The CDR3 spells CASSPGEAGLETQYF. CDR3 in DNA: TGTGCCAGCAGCCCCGGTGAAGCGGGGCTAGAGACCCAGTACTTC.

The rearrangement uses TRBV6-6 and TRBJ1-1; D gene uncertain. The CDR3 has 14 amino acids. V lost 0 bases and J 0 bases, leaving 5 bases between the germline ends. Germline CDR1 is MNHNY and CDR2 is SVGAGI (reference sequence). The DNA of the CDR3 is TGTGCCAGCAGTTACTCGAGGGTGAACACTGAAGCTTTCTTT. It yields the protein CASSYSRVNTEAFF.

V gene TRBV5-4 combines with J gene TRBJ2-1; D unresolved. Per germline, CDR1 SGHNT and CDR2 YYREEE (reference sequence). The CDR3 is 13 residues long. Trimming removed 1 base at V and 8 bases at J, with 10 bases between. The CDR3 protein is CASSLPSRDEQFF. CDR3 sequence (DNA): TGTGCCAGCAGCTTGCCGAGTCGGGATGAGCAGTTCTTC. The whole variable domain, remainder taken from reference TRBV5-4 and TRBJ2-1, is ETGVTQSPTHLIKTRGQQVTLRCSSQSGHNTVSWYQQALGQGPQFIFQYYREEENGRGNFPPRFSGLQFPNYSSELNVNALELDDSALYLCASSLPSRDEQFFGPGTRLTVL.

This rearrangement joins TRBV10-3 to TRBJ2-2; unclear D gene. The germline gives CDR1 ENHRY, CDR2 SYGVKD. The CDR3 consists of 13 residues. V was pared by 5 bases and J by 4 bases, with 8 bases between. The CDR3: CAISPVITGELFF. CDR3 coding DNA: TGTGCCATCAGTCCAGTGATCACCGGGGAGCTGTTTTTT.

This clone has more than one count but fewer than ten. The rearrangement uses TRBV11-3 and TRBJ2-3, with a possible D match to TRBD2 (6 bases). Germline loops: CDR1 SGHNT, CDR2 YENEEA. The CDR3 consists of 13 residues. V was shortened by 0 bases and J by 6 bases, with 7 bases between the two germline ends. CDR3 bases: TGTGCCAGCAGCTTAGAGGAGGGGGATACGCAGTATTTT. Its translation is CASSLEEGDTQYF.

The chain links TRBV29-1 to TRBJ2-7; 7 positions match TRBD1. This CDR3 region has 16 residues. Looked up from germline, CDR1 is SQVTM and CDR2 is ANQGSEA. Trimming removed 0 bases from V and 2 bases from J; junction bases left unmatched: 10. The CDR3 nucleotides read TGCAGCGTTGAAGATCTCAGACCGGGACAGACCTACGAGCAGTACTTC. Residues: CSVEDLRPGQTYEQYF.

The CDR3: CASSQGVRGGNIQYF. CDR3 DNA sequence: TGCGCCAGCAGCCAAGGAGTAAGGGGGGGAAACATTCAGTACTTC. V usage is TRBV4-3 and J usage is TRBJ2-4, with D tentatively TRBD2 (7 bases). The CDR3 has 15 amino acids. Between the trimmed V and J ends, which lost 1 base and 6 bases, there was a span of 13 bases. The V gene's germline CDR1 is LGHNA and CDR2 YSLEER.

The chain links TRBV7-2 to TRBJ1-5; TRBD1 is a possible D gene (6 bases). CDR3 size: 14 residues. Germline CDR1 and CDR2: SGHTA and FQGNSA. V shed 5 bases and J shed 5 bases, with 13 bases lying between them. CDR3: CASSPGQRDQPQHF. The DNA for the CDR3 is TGTGCCAGCAGCCCCGGACAGAGGGATCAGCCCCAGCATTTT.

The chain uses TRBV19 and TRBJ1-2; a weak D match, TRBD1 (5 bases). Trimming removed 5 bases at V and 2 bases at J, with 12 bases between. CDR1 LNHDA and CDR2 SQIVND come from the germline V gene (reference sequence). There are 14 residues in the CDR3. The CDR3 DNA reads TGTGCCAGTAGTCAGGAGGGGACGAACTATGGCTACACCTTC. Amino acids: CASSQEGTNYGYTF.

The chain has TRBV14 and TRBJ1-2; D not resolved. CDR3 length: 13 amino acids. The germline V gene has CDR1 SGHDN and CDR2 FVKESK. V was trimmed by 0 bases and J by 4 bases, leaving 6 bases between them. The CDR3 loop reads CASSQDLFYGYTF. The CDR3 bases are TGTGCCAGCAGCCAAGATCTATTCTATGGCTACACCTTC.

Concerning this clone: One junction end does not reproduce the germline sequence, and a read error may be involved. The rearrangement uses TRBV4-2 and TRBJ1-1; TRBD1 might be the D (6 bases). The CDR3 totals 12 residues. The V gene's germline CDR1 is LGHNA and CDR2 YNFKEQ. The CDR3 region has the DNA TGTGCCAGCAGCCAACGAGACAGGCCCACGACCTTT. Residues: CASSQRDRPTTF.

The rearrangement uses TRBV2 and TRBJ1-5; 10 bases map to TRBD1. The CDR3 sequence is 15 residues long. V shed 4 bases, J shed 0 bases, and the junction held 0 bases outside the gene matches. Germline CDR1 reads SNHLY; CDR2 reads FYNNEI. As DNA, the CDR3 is TGTGCCAGCAGTGGGACAGGGGGTAGCAATCAGCCCCAGCATTTT. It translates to CASSGTGGSNQPQHF.

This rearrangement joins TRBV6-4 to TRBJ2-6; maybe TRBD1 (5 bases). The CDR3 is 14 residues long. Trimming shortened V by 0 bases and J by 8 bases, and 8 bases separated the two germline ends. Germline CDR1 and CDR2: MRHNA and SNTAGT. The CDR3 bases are TGTGCCAGCAGTGACTCGGCAGGGACCAACGTCCTGACTTTC. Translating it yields CASSDSAGTNVLTF.

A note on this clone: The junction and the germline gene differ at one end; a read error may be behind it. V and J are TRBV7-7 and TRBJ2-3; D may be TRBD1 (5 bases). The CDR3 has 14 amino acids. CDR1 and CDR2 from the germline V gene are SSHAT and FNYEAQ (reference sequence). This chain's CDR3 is CASSVQGFADTQYF. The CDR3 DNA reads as TGTGCTAGCAGCGTGCAGGGATTTGCAGATACGCAGTATTTT.

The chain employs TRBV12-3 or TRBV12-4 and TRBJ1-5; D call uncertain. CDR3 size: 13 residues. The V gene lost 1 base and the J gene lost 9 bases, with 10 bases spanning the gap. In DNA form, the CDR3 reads TGTGCCAGCAGTTTAGGGTCCTCCGGGCCCCAGCATTTT. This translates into CASSLGSSGPQHF.

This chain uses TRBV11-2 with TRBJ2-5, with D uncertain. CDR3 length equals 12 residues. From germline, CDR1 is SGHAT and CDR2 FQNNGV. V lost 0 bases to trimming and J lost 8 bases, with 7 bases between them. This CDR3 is CASSLDLATQYF. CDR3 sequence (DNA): TGTGCCAGCAGCTTAGATTTGGCTACCCAGTACTTC.

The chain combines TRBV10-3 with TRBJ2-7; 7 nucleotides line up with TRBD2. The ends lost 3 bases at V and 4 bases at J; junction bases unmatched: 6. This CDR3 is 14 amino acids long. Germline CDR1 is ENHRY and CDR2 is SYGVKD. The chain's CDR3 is CAISDLGGEYEQYF. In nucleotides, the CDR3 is TGTGCCATCAGTGACCTGGGGGGGGAGTACGAGCAGTACTTC.

The CDR3 DNA reads as TGTGCCAGCAGCCGGGACAGGGACACTGAAGCTTTCTTT. Residues: CASSRDRDTEAFF. The chain is built from TRBV21-1 and TRBJ1-1; TRBD1 reflects the table's D call only, with no check against the DNA. TRBV21-1 represents a pseudogene. The CDR3 is 13 amino acids.

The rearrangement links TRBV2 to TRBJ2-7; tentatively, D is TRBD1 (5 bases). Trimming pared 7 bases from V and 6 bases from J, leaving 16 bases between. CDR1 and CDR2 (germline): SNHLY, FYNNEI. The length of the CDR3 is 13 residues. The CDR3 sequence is CASMLTNQGEQYF. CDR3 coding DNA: TGTGCCAGCATGCTGACCAACCAGGGCGAGCAGTACTTC.

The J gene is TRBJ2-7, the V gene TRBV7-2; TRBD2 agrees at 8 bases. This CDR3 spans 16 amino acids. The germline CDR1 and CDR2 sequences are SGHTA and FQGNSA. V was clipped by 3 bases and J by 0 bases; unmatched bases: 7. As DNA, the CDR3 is TGTGCCAGCAGCTTGATAGGACTAGCTGGCTCCTACGAGCAGTACTTC. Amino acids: CASSLIGLAGSYEQYF.

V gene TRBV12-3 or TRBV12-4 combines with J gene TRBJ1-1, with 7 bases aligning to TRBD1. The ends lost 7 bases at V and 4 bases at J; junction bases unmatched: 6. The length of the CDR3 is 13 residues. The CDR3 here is CASTKTGSTEAFF. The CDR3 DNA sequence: TGTGCCAGCACCAAGACAGGGAGCACTGAAGCTTTCTTT.

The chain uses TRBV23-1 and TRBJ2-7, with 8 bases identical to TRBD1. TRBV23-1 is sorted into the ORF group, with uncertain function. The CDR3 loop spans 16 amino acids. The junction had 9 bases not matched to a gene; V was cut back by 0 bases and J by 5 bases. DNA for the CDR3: TGCGCCAGCAGTCAATCCTCCAGGGGGCTAGTCAACGAGCAGTACTTC. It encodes CASSQSSRGLVNEQYF.